This T cell receptor beta chain appears in the sequencing data of a study of blood T cell repertoires in COVID-19. Study in general: Specimens from acute and convalescent COVID-19 originated in the United States, Italy and Spain. From T cells, B-cell-depleted T cells, or PBMCs came the material, which was cDNA or gDNA.

Germline V gene lookup returns CDR1 SGHVS and CDR2 FQNEAQ. J was trimmed by 8 bases and V by 5 bases; bases with no gene match: 8. The CDR3 is made up of 16 amino acids. Clones were read by immunoSEQ multiplex PCR, and TCRdb kept only the in-frame ones, dropping some. The data show 40,000 to 65,000 clones, approximately 84% seen once. Sequenced material: peripheral blood. The chain couples TRBV7-8 to TRBJ2-1, with 14 bases lining up with TRBD2. The source is a human donor in a cohort sampled during active COVID-19. CDR3 sequence reads: CASSLRTSGGSDEQFF. DNA of the CDR3: TGTGCCAGCAGCCTCCGGACTAGCGGGGGGTCCGATGAGCAGTTCTTC. The whole variable domain, filled in from reference TRBV7-8 and TRBJ2-1, reads GAGVSQSPRYKVAKRGQDVALRCDPISGHVSLFWYQQALGQGPEFLTYFQNEAQLDKSGLPSDRFFAERPEGSVSTLKIQRTQQEDSAVYLCASSLRTSGGSDEQFFGPGTRLTVL.